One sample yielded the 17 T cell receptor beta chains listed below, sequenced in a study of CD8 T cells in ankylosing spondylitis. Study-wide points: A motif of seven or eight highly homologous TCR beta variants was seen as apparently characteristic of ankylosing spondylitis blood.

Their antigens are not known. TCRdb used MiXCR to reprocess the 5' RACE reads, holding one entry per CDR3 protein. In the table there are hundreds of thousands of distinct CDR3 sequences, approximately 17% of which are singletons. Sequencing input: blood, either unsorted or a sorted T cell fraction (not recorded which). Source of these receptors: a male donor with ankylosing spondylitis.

The CDR3 region has the DNA TGTGCCAGCAGCTTAGGGCCTATCAGCACAGATACGCAGTATTTT. It translates to CASSLGPISTDTQYF. The V and J genes are TRBV7-6 and TRBJ2-3; D is unresolved. V was cut by 1 base and J by 0 bases, with 8 bases left in between. Germline V gene sequence: CDR1 SGHVS, CDR2 FNYEAQ. The CDR3 is 15 residues long.

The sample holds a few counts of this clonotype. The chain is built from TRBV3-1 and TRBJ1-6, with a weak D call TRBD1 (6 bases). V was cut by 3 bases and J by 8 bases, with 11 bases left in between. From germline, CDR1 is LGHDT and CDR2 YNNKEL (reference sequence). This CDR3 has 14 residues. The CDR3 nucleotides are TGTGCCAGCAGCCATGGGGGCCCATATTCACCCCTCCACTTT. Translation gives CASSHGGPYSPLHF.

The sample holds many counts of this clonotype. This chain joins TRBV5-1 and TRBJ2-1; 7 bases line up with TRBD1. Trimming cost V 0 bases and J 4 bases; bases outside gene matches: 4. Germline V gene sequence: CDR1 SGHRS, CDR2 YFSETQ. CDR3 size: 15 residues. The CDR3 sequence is CASSLVGQPYNEQFF. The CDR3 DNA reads TGCGCCAGCAGCTTGGTGGGACAGCCTTACAATGAGCAGTTCTTC. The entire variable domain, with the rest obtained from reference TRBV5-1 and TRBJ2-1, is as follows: KAGVTQTPRYLIKTRGQQVTLSCSPISGHRSVSWYQQTPGQGLQFLFEYFSETQRNKGNFPGRFSGRQFSNSRSEMNVSTLELGDSALYLCASSLVGQPYNEQFFGPGTRLTVL.

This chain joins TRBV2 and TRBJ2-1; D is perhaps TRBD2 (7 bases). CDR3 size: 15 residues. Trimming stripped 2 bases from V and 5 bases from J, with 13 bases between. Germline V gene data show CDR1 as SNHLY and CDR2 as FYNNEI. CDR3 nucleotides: TGTGCCAGCAGTGAACGGGGGGCCCGAGACAATGAGCAGTTCTTC. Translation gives CASSERGARDNEQFF.

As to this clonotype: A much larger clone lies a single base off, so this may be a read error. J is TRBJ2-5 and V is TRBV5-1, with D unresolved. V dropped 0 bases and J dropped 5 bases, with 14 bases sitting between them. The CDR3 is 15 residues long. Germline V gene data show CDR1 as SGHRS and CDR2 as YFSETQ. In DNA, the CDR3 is TGCGCCAGCAGCTTGGGGCCAGCGCGTTGCGAGACCCAGTACTTC. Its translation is CASSLGPARCETQYF. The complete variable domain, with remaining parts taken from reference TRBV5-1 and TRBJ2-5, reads KAGVTQTPRYLIKTRGQQVTLSCSPISGHRSVSWYQQTPGQGLQFLFEYFSETQRNKGNFPGRFSGRQFSNSRSEMNVSTLELGDSALYLCASSLGPARCETQYFGPGTRLLVL.

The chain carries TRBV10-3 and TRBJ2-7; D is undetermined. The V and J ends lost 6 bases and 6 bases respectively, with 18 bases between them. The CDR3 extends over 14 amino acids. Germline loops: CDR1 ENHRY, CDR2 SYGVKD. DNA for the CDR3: TGTGCCATCAGCAGCTGGCTAGAGTTGGCCGAGCAGTACTTC. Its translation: CAISSWLELAEQYF.

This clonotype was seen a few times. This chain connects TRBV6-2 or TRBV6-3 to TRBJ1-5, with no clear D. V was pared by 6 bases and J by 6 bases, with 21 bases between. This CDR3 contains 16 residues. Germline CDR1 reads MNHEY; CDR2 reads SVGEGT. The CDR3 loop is CASRKLTSQGSQPQHF. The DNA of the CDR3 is TGTGCCAGCAGAAAGCTAACTAGCCAAGGGAGTCAGCCCCAGCATTTT.

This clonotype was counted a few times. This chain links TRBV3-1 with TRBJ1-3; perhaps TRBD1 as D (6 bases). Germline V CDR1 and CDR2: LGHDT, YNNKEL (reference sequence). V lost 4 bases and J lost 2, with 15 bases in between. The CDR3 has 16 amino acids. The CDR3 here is CASSPYRTETGNTIYF. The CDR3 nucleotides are TGTGCCAGCAGCCCTTACCGGACAGAGACTGGAAACACCATATATTTT.

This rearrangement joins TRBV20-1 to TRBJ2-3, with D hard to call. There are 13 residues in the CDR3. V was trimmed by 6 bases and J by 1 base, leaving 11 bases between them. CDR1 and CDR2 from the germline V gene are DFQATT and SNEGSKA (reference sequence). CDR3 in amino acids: CSAQMSRTDTQYF. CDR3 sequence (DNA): TGCAGTGCACAGATGTCTCGCACAGATACGCAGTATTTT.

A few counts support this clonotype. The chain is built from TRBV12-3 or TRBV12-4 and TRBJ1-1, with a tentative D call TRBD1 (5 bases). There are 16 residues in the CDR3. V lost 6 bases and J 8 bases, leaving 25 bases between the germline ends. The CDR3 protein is CASSRDPYAPGAEAFF. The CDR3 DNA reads TGTGCCAGCAGCCGGGACCCCTACGCCCCTGGGGCGGAAGCTTTCTTT.

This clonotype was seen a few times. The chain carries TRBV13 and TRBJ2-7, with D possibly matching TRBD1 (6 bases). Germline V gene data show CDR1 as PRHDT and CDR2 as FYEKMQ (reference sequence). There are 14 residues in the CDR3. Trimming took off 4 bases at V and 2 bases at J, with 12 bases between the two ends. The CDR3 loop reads CASSSGHLPYEQYF. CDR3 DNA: TGTGCCAGCAGCTCGGGACACTTGCCCTACGAGCAGTACTTC.

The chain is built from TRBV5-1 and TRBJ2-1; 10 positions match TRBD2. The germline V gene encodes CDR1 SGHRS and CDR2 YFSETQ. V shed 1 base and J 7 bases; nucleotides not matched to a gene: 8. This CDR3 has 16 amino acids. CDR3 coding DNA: TGCGCCAGCAGCTTGTCGGCTAGCGGGAGTGGGAATGAGCAGTTCTTC. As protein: CASSLSASGSGNEQFF.

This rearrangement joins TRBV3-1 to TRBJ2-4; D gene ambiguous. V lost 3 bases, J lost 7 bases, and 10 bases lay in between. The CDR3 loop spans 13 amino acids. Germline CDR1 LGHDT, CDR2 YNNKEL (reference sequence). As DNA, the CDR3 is TGTGCCAGCAGCCAGGAAGGCAGGAACATTCAGTACTTC. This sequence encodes CASSQEGRNIQYF.

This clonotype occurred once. The CDR3 DNA is TGCAGTGCTACCCCGGGCCCCCGGGAACCTGAGCAGTTCTTC. As protein: CSATPGPREPEQFF. The rearrangement uses TRBV20-1 and TRBJ2-1; possible D gene TRBD2, 5 bases. V was cut by 4 bases and J by 9 bases, with 19 bases left in between. Germline CDR1 and CDR2: DFQATT and SNEGSKA (reference sequence). CDR3 size: 14 residues.

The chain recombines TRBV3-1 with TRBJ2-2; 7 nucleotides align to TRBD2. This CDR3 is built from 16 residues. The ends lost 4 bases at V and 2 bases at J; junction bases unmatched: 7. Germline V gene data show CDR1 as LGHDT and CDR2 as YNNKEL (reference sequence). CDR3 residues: CASSRWLAANTGELFF. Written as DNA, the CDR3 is TGTGCCAGCAGCCGTTGGCTAGCGGCCAACACCGGGGAGCTGTTTTTT.

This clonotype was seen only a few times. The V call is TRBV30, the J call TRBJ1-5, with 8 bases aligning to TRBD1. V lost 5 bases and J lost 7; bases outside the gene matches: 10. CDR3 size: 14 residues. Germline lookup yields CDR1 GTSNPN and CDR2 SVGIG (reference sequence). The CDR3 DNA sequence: TGTGCCTGGGCCCCAGGGGGCGCAGGCCAGCCCCAGCATTTT. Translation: CAWAPGGAGQPQHF.

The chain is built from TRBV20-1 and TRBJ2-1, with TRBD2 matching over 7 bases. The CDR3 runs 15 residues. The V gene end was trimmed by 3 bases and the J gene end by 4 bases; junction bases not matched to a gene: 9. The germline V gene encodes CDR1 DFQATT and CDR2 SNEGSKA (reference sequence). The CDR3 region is CSASLGLGLYNEQFF. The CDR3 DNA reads TGCAGTGCTAGCCTTGGACTAGGCCTGTACAATGAGCAGTTCTTC.